This is a list of T cell receptor beta chains from one sample in a study of blood T cell repertoires in COVID-19. Sequencing was performed with immunoSEQ multiplex PCR; in TCRdb, only in-frame clones are kept and a portion is missing. In the table there are under 250,000 clones, under 90% of which are singletons. The sequencing input was peripheral blood. The receptors stem from a man aged 45 to 65 with COVID-19, enrolled during active disease. Both conserved end residues are part of each CDR3. A D gene is named only where the DNA matches it firmly. Clone size is stated in some rows and not others, as once, few, many or a class when expanded.

>TRBV6-2/TRBV6-3|.|.|TRBJ1-5
CASSYPQIQQGNNQPQHF
TGTGCCAGCAGTTACCCGCAAATCCAACAGGGCAACAATCAGCCCCAGCATTTT
>TRBV7-8|.|.|TRBJ2-7
CASSLGDSSYEQYF
TGTGCCAGCAGCTTAGGGGACTCCTCCTACGAGCAGTACTTC
>TRBV5-5|.|.|TRBJ2-7
CASTLSSEQYF
TGTGCCAGCACCCTGTCGAGCGAGCAGTACTTC
>TRBV19|.|TRBD2|TRBJ2-5
CASTPASGGMQTQYF
TGTGCCAGTACCCCGGCTAGCGGGGGGATGCAGACCCAGTACTTC
>TRBV6-5|.|.|TRBJ2-5
CATTVWGLGETQYF
TGTGCCACCACCGTTTGGGGGCTCGGAGAGACCCAGTACTTC
>TRBV6-5|.|TRBD2|TRBJ2-7
CASKHRGGHGDEQYF
TGTGCCAGCAAACACCGGGGGGGACATGGCGACGAGCAGTACTTC
>TRBV7-9|.|TRBD1|TRBJ2-2
CASSLTQGVGRPGELFF
TGTGCCAGCAGCTTAACCCAGGGGGTAGGTCGCCCCGGGGAGCTGTTTTTT
>TRBV14|.|TRBD1|TRBJ2-1
CASSLGQGVYNEQFF
TGTGCCAGCAGCCTGGGACAGGGAGTCTACAATGAGCAGTTCTTC
>TRBV7-2|.|.|TRBJ1-2
CASTLPRGGNYGYTF
TGTGCCAGCACCCTCCCCCGGGGAGGCAATTATGGCTACACCTTC
>TRBV5-6|.|TRBD2|TRBJ2-4
CASSFLAGDKNIQYF
TGTGCCAGCAGCTTCCTAGCGGGGGACAAAAACATTCAGTACTTC
>TRBV6-4|.|.|TRBJ2-1
CASSVDTDNEQFF
TGTGCCAGCAGTGTAGACACCGACAATGAGCAGTTCTTC
>TRBV6-4|.|TRBD1|TRBJ2-5
CASLLDRGRQETQYF
TGTGCCAGCCTTCTGGACAGGGGGCGTCAAGAGACCCAGTACTTC
>TRBV5-1|.|TRBD1|TRBJ2-2
CASRGTGANTGELFF
TGCGCCAGCAGAGGGACAGGGGCGAACACCGGGGAGCTGTTTTTT
>TRBV6-5|.|TRBD1|TRBJ2-7
CASSYSGQGAYEQYF
TGTGCCAGCAGTTACTCGGGACAGGGAGCGTACGAGCAGTACTTC
>TRBV7-9|few|.|TRBJ2-3
CASSEEDGRGYTQYF
TGTGCCAGCAGCGAAGAAGATGGCCGGGGGTATACGCAGTATTTT
>TRBV12-3/TRBV12-4|.|.|TRBJ1-1
CASKRQNTEAFF
TGTGCCAGCAAAAGACAGAACACTGAAGCTTTCTTT
>TRBV2|.|TRBD1|TRBJ2-7
CASSGWGTVTYEQYF
TGTGCCAGCAGTGGGTGGGGGACAGTCACCTACGAGCAGTACTTC
>TRBV18|.|TRBD1|TRBJ2-2
CASSPQTTGTANTGELFF
TGTGCCAGCTCACCACAAACAACCGGGACAGCGAACACCGGGGAGCTGTTTTTT
>TRBV2|.|TRBD1|TRBJ1-4
CASGQGFEKLFF
TGTGCCAGTGGACAGGGTTTTGAAAAACTGTTTTTT
>TRBV11-3|.|TRBD2|TRBJ2-3
CASSLGVAGGPDTQYF
TGTGCCAGCAGCTTAGGAGTAGCGGGAGGGCCAGATACGCAGTATTTT
>TRBV9|.|TRBD2|TRBJ2-1
CASSLSGGANGEQFF
TGTGCCAGCAGCCTAAGCGGGGGGGCGAACGGTGAGCAGTTCTTC
>TRBV9|.|TRBD2|TRBJ2-2
CASSLGGLAATGELFF
TGTGCCAGCAGCCTAGGAGGGCTAGCGGCCACCGGGGAGCTGTTTTTT
>TRBV19|.|TRBD2|TRBJ2-3
CASSLRLAGRTDTQYF
TGTGCCAGTAGTCTACGACTAGCGGGGCGCACAGATACGCAGTATTTT
>TRBV7-9|.|TRBD2|TRBJ2-3
CASSLLAADTQYF
TGTGCCAGCAGCTTACTAGCGGCAGATACGCAGTATTTT
>TRBV12-3/TRBV12-4|.|TRBD1|TRBJ2-5
CATRQGAETQYF
TGTGCCACCAGACAGGGGGCGGAGACCCAGTACTTC
>TRBV7-9|few|.|TRBJ2-1
CASSWTEAHLPHNEQFF
TGTGCCAGCAGCTGGACAGAAGCTCACCTGCCCCACAATGAGCAGTTCTTC
>TRBV28|.|TRBD2|TRBJ2-2
CASRAGLALNTGELFF
TGTGCCAGCAGAGCGGGACTAGCACTGAACACCGGGGAGCTGTTTTTT
>TRBV5-8|once|TRBD1|TRBJ1-3
CASSLESSGTGSGNTIYF
TGTGCCAGCAGCTTGGAATCCTCCGGGACAGGGTCTGGAAACACCATATATTTT
>TRBV7-2|.|.|TRBJ1-5
CASSAHRGAPQHF
TGTGCCAGCAGCGCCCACCGCGGAGCGCCCCAGCATTTT
>TRBV3-1/TRBV3-2|.|.|TRBJ2-2
CASSQDGRSQIGELFF
TGTGCCAGCAGCCAAGATGGTAGGAGTCAGATCGGGGAGCTGTTTTTT